The 14 T cell receptor beta chains in this list originate from one sample, sequenced in a study of cytomegalovirus exposure and HLA in healthy donors. The PCR made use of 60 Vbeta and 13 Jbeta primers. Profiled with immunoSEQ multiplex PCR; TCRdb holds only in-frame clones, not every one. The sample contains over 150,000 clones, about 65% of which appear only once. The source material was PBMCs. The receptors derive from a woman aged 18 to 35 in good health and CMV-seropositive.

In this sample, this clone turned up a few times. The chain joins TRBV9 to TRBJ1-3; 9 positions match TRBD1. The V gene end was trimmed by 7 bases and the J gene end by 4 bases; junction bases not matched to a gene: 6. Germline CDR1 SGDLS, CDR2 YYNGEE. This CDR3 region has 14 residues. The CDR3 loop is CASGGQGKGNTIYF. In DNA, the CDR3 is TGTGCCAGCGGTGGACAGGGGAAAGGAAACACCATATATTTT.

The chain links TRBV30 to TRBJ2-5, with D uncertain. The CDR3 covers 11 residues. Germline CDR1 GTSNPN, CDR2 SVGIG (reference sequence). The V gene lost 1 base and the J gene lost 5 bases, with 5 bases spanning the gap. CDR3 sequence reads: CAWSGQETQYF. DNA for the CDR3: TGTGCCTGGAGTGGCCAGGAGACCCAGTACTTC.

The chain employs TRBV10-3 and TRBJ2-5; the match to TRBD2 covers 7 bases. Germline V gives CDR1 ENHRY, CDR2 SYGVKD. Trimming took 2 bases from V and 5 from J; bases not matched to a gene: 8. This CDR3 spans 15 amino acids. The CDR3 nucleotides are TGTGCCATCAGTGAGCTTCTTCAGGGAGGGGAGACCCAGTACTTC. Protein product: CAISELLQGGETQYF.

This clone turned up a few times. The chain carries TRBV28 and TRBJ1-4, with D unclear. CDR1 is MDHEN and CDR2 is SYDVKM in the germline V gene. The germline V and J ends were trimmed by 6 bases and 6 bases, with 20 bases remaining between them. This CDR3 comprises 16 residues. The CDR3 is CASSTIWTMTHEKLFF. CDR3 sequence (DNA): TGTGCCAGCAGCACCATCTGGACTATGACTCATGAAAAACTGTTTTTT.

This CDR3 reads CASSELGGVGGTDTQYF. DNA for the CDR3: TGTGCCAGCAGTGAACTGGGGGGGGTTGGAGGAACAGATACGCAGTATTTT. V is TRBV6-1 and J is TRBJ2-3, with 7 bases matching TRBD2. The CDR3 sequence is 17 residues long. Trimming removed 2 bases from V and 3 bases from J; junction bases left unmatched: 11. The V gene's germline CDR1 is MNHNS and CDR2 SASEGT.

The chain joins TRBV7-8 to TRBJ2-2; unclear D gene. The CDR3 loop spans 13 amino acids. Trimming took 4 bases from V and 2 from J, leaving 5 bases between them. Germline values: CDR1 SGHVS, CDR2 FQNEAQ. The CDR3 region has the DNA TGTGCCAGCAGCTACAGAAACACCGGGGAGCTGTTTTTT. It specifies CASSYRNTGELFF. Full variable domain (remainder filled in from reference TRBV7-8 and TRBJ2-2): GAGVSQSPRYKVAKRGQDVALRCDPISGHVSLFWYQQALGQGPEFLTYFQNEAQLDKSGLPSDRFFAERPEGSVSTLKIQRTQQEDSAVYLCASSYRNTGELFFGEGSRLTVL.

The chain has TRBV9 and TRBJ2-7; TRBD2 aligns across 11 bases. The J segment lost 3 bases and the V segment lost 4 bases, leaving 9 bases of the junction unmatched. The CDR3 length is 16 residues. Germline loops: CDR1 SGDLS, CDR2 YYNGEE. The CDR3 is CASSRSQTSGVYEQYF. The CDR3 nucleotides are TGTGCCAGCAGCCGAAGCCAGACTAGCGGGGTCTACGAGCAGTACTTC.

The chain links TRBV5-1 to TRBJ2-3, with 9 bases identical to TRBD2. CDR1 and CDR2 from the germline V gene are SGHRS and YFSETQ. Unmatched junction bases numbered 5, after V lost 4 bases and J lost 5 bases. The CDR3 length is 14 residues. The CDR3 loop reads CASSRGRAIDTQYF. The CDR3 DNA is TGCGCCAGCAGCCGCGGGAGGGCCATAGATACGCAGTATTTT.

This chain connects TRBV28 to TRBJ2-7, with 7 bases identical to TRBD1. The CDR3 is made up of 15 amino acids. Per germline, CDR1 MDHEN and CDR2 SYDVKM. V gave up 5 bases and J gave up 0 bases; unmatched junction bases: 7. In DNA form, the CDR3 reads TGTGCCAGCAGTCCGCGACAGGGCCTCTCCTACGAGCAGTACTTC. It encodes CASSPRQGLSYEQYF.

The chain links TRBV29-1 to TRBJ2-7; 7 bases line up with TRBD2. The CDR3 is 16 residues long. With V trimmed by 5 bases and J by 4 bases, 17 bases remained unmatched. From germline, CDR1 is SQVTM and CDR2 ANQGSEA. The CDR3 sequence: CSVRNPRTTGRYEQYF. The CDR3 DNA sequence: TGCAGCGTTCGAAATCCCCGGACGACCGGGAGGTACGAGCAGTACTTC.

The V and J genes are TRBV27 and TRBJ1-2; TRBD1 might be the D (5 bases). This CDR3 spans 12 amino acids. V dropped 8 bases and J dropped 4 bases, with 11 bases sitting between them. CDR1 MNHEY and CDR2 SMNVEV come from the germline V gene (reference sequence). The DNA of the CDR3 is TGTGCCAGCTGGGTAGGGGCCTATGGCTACACCTTC. Encoded protein: CASWVGAYGYTF.

The chain couples TRBV11-2 to TRBJ2-7; 10 bases are a match to TRBD2. Per the germline V gene, CDR1 is SGHAT and CDR2 is FQNNGV. The CDR3 has 15 amino acids. With 7 bases clipped from V and 7 bases from J, the junction kept 13 bases outside the gene matches. The CDR3 here is CASTQLAGYPGEQYF. The CDR3 DNA follows: TGTGCCAGCACGCAACTAGCGGGGTACCCGGGAGAGCAGTACTTC.

Written as DNA, the CDR3 is TGTGCCAGCAGTTCCCCCCTCTCTGGGGCCAACGTCCTGACTTTC. Translated: CASSSPLSGANVLTF. The rearrangement uses TRBV27 and TRBJ2-6; the D is unclear. Per the germline V gene, CDR1 is MNHEY and CDR2 is SMNVEV (reference sequence). The CDR3 length is 15 residues. Between the trimmed V and J ends, which lost 4 bases and 0 bases, there was a span of 7 bases.

The chain uses TRBV4-1 and TRBJ1-5, with 8 positions matching TRBD1. Trimming at V came to 6 bases and at J to 5 bases, leaving 9 bases not matched to a gene. The CDR3 totals 15 residues. The germline V gene has CDR1 MGHRA and CDR2 YSYEKL. CDR3 coding DNA: TGCGCCAGCAGTCTTGGACAGGGACCGGATCAGCCCCAGCATTTT. The encoded protein is CASSLGQGPDQPQHF.